The entry that follows covers one TCR beta chain sequence. The antigen it recognizes is unknown. The germline V gene encodes CDR1 ENHRY and CDR2 SYGVKD. The CDR3 has 14 amino acids, counting the end cysteine and phenylalanine. No DNA is given. This specimen belongs to a study of T cells expressing NK-cell markers (dated by TCRdb to 2019 to 2021). Turning to the overall study: Three sorted T-cell subsets (CD3+CD56+NKG2C+, CD3+CD56+NKG2C- and CD3+CD56-NKG2C+) from fewer than 10 donors had their TCR beta-chain repertoires profiled. Libraries were sequenced as 2 x 150 bp reads on Illumina HiSeq 2000/2500, MiSeq or NextSeq. Of the eight sequenced donors, seven were found to be HCMV-seropositive and one was found to be HCMV-seronegative. All eight donors whose samples were sequenced were randomly selected healthy volunteers, three of them men and five women.

Instrument used: Illumina HiSeq 2000. 5'RACE template switching, by which a universal primer site and unique molecular identifiers were added, was used to make TCR beta cDNA libraries. Synthesis of cDNA was primed from the TCR beta constant segment and was followed by two consecutive PCR amplification steps. The study's own analysis went as follows. MIGEC was used to demultiplex reads and group the reads by UMI, and MiTCR was used to assemble and quantify clonotypes. To exclude erroneous sequences, any TCR cDNA sequence not supported by at least two reads was discarded. Downstream repertoire analysis used the tcR package, and clonotypes were matched across fractions by CDR3 nucleotide sequence plus V segment. VDJmatch was used to annotate antigen specificity against VDJdb, with one amino acid substitution in CDR3 permitted. TCRdb reprocessed the reads and provides one entry for every CDR3 protein sequence; no DNA is given. What appears here as the V and J calls and clone size reflects TCRdb's work, not the paper's. The sample table records 200,000 to 300,000 distinct CDR3 sequences. The ten biggest clones cover roughly 4.2% of the sample.

To determine HCMV serostatus, a commercial ELISA kit was used to detect HCMV-specific IgG in serum. Peripheral blood mononuclear cells were isolated from blood by Ficoll density gradient centrifugation. The paper as a whole reports these results and caveats: For 6 or 7 donors, the dominant CD3+CD56+NKG2C+ clonotypes were among the top 10 CD8+ clonotypes and accounted for 1.0-7.0% of CD8+ T cells. It remained unclear whether the expanded NKG2C-expressing T cell clones were specific for HCMV antigens. Those dominant clonotypes were again the most abundant among CD3+CD56-NKG2C+ cells in four donors, at roughly 25-60.1%.

This sequence was found in a woman between 18 and 70 years old in good health. The sequencing input was blood T cells: a sorted CD56 or NKG2C T cell subset, CD4+ or CD8+ T cells, or bulk PBMC T cells (not recorded which). The chain uses TRBV10-3 and TRBJ1-2; TCRdb's assignment of TRBD1 cannot be checked, as there is no DNA. The CDR3 corresponds to CATRDGVGEEGYTF.